This record covers a single T cell receptor beta chain. As yet, its antigen is unknown. These data belong to a study of T cell responses to AZD1222 COVID-19 vaccine. General observations from the study: Two AZD1222 administrations were followed by greater Spike-specific TCR breadth and depth. Per reports, nearly half of all spike-specific TCRs target regions that are unmutated in variants.

Data came from immunoSEQ multiplex PCR; TCRdb stores just in-frame clones and leaves some out. The sample consists of some 40,000 clones, over 60% of them appearing once. This material consisted of peripheral blood, taken on day 0 of AZD1222 vaccination. The clonotype originates from an adult in good health.

CDR3 sequence (DNA): TGCGCCAGCAGCTTGTCAAGGTCTAGCGGGGGGGCCCAAGAGACCCAGTACTTC. Residues: CASSLSRSSGGAQETQYF. The V call is TRBV5-1, the J call TRBJ2-5; 12 bases align to TRBD2. There are 18 residues in the CDR3. J was trimmed by 1 base and V by 1 base; bases with no gene match: 8. Germline V gene sequence: CDR1 SGHRS, CDR2 YFSETQ.